These T cell receptor beta chains were read from a single sample in a study of Ad26.COV2.S vaccination and SARS-CoV-2 variants. TCRdb's copy holds only in-frame clones and misses some; the assay was immunoSEQ multiplex PCR. This table has roughly 320,000 clones, around 86% appearing once. Source: peripheral blood, taken in a trial of Ad26.COV2.S vaccine versus placebo. The receptor set was obtained from a person aged 18-60 years who received the Ad26.COV2.S COVID-19 vaccine or a placebo. The CDR3 runs from the conserved cysteine through the conserved F or W. A D gene is named only where the DNA matches it firmly. Part of the rows lack a size; the others show once, few, many or a class for expanded clones.

V gene,D gene,J gene,clone size,CDR3 protein,CDR3 DNA
TRBV30,.,TRBJ1-2,.,CACATGYPYGYTF,TGTGCCTGCGCGACAGGCTATCCCTATGGCTACACCTTC
TRBV11-3,.,TRBJ1-1,.,CASSSQRNTEAFF,TGTGCCAGCAGTTCTCAGCGTAACACTGAAGCTTTCTTT
TRBV27,TRBD1,TRBJ1-2,.,CASSRQGINYGYTF,TGTGCCAGCAGCCGACAGGGAATTAACTATGGCTACACCTTC
TRBV25-1,TRBD2,TRBJ2-7,once,CASSGTSGGSIYEQYF,TGTGCCAGCAGTGGGACTAGCGGGGGCTCCATATACGAGCAGTACTTC
TRBV6-1,TRBD1,TRBJ1-1,.,CASSEHVGQGVGAFF,TGTGCCAGCAGTGAACACGTGGGACAGGGGGTCGGAGCTTTCTTT
TRBV7-6,.,TRBJ1-3,.,CASSPVRGSGNTIYF,TGTGCCAGCAGCCCAGTCAGGGGAAGTGGAAACACCATATATTTT
TRBV6-5,.,TRBJ1-1,.,CASIIDWESEAFF,TGTGCCAGCATAATAGACTGGGAGTCTGAAGCTTTCTTT
TRBV9,.,TRBJ1-5,few,CASSETVLQPQHF,TGTGCCAGCAGCGAGACAGTTCTCCAGCCCCAGCATTTT
TRBV29-1,.,TRBJ1-1,.,CSVDPARNAFF,TGCAGCGTTGACCCCGCTCGGAACGCTTTCTTT
TRBV4-2,.,TRBJ1-1,.,CASSLPGGTEAFF,TGTGCCAGCAGCCTCCCGGGGGGCACTGAAGCTTTCTTT
TRBV5-1,TRBD1,TRBJ2-7,few,CASSFNSQGDEQYF,TGCGCCAGCAGCTTTAACTCACAGGGGGACGAGCAGTACTTC
TRBV6-2/TRBV6-3,.,TRBJ2-1,.,CASSFNNEQFF,TGTGCCAGCAGTTTCAACAATGAGCAGTTCTTC
TRBV30,.,TRBJ1-6,.,CAWIVGSYNSPLHF,TGTGCCTGGATCGTTGGCTCCTATAATTCACCCCTCCACTTT
TRBV6-5,.,TRBJ1-6,.,CASREENNSPLHF,TGTGCCAGCAGGGAGGAGAATAATTCACCCCTCCACTTT
TRBV9,TRBD2,TRBJ2-3,.,CASSALAGETTDTQYF,TGTGCCAGCAGCGCCTTAGCGGGGGAGACCACAGATACGCAGTATTTT
TRBV18,.,TRBJ1-3,.,CASFTTRGNTIYF,TGTGCCAGCTTCACCACCCGGGGAAACACCATATATTTT
TRBV9,.,TRBJ1-2,.,CASSVEAGRRVNYGYTF,TGTGCCAGCAGCGTAGAAGCAGGCCGGAGGGTTAACTATGGCTACACCTTC
TRBV19,.,TRBJ1-1,few,CASSNQGRTEAFF,TGTGCCAGTAGTAACCAGGGAAGGACTGAAGCTTTCTTT
TRBV10-3,TRBD2,TRBJ2-2,.,CAVAGVTGELFF,TGTGCAGTAGCGGGGGTAACCGGGGAGCTGTTTTTT
TRBV2,.,TRBJ1-1,.,CASRGLMNTEAFF,TGTGCCAGCAGGGGACTGATGAACACTGAAGCTTTCTTT
TRBV6-2/TRBV6-3,TRBD1,TRBJ1-5,few,CASSTGTGGFQPQHF,TGTGCCAGCAGCACCGGAACAGGGGGCTTTCAGCCCCAGCATTTT
TRBV14,.,TRBJ1-6,few,CASSQGISNSPLHF,TGTGCCAGCAGCCAAGGGATTTCCAATTCACCCCTCCACTTT
TRBV5-6,TRBD1,TRBJ1-2,once,CASSLLQTGAGYTF,TGTGCCAGCAGCTTACTTCAAACAGGGGCTGGCTACACCTTC
TRBV5-1,.,TRBJ1-4,.,CASSPARRDEKLFF,TGCGCCAGCAGCCCAGCAAGGCGTGATGAAAAACTGTTTTTT
TRBV6-1,.,TRBJ2-3,.,CASSEVGARDTQYF,TGTGCCAGCAGTGAAGTAGGGGCCCGTGATACGCAGTATTTT
TRBV7-2,.,TRBJ1-1,.,CASSTQGVETEAFF,TGTGCCAGCAGTACACAGGGTGTAGAAACTGAAGCTTTCTTT
TRBV11-2,TRBD2,TRBJ2-5,.,CASSLASSGGAQETQYF,TGTGCCAGCAGCTTAGCTAGTAGCGGGGGGGCCCAAGAGACCCAGTACTTC
TRBV11-1,.,TRBJ1-2,.,CASSSSLGINTF,TGTGCCAGCAGCTCGTCTCTGGGGATAAACACCTTC
TRBV3-1/TRBV3-2,.,TRBJ1-1,.,CASSQEGRRAFF,TGTGCCAGCAGCCAAGAAGGTCGTCGCGCTTTCTTT
TRBV3-1/TRBV3-2,TRBD1,TRBJ1-4,.,CASSQDTIGTGVGKLFF,TGTGCCAGCAGCCAAGATACCATCGGGACAGGGGTGGGAAAACTGTTTTTT
TRBV6-5,.,TRBJ1-1,.,CASTWGQGYTEAFF,TGTGCCAGCACGTGGGGTCAAGGATACACTGAAGCTTTCTTT
TRBV4-3,TRBD2,TRBJ2-1,.,CASSLGTSGGVDEQFF,TGCGCCAGCAGCCTTGGGACTAGCGGGGGGGTGGATGAGCAGTTCTTC
TRBV6-2/TRBV6-3,TRBD2,TRBJ2-3,.,CASSYTTSGEGTQYF,TGTGCCAGCAGTTACACGACTAGCGGCGAAGGTACGCAGTATTTT
TRBV14,.,TRBJ2-7,once,CASSQDWYEQYF,TGTGCCAGCAGCCAAGATTGGTACGAGCAGTACTTC
TRBV30,.,TRBJ2-7,few,CAWSAIYEQYF,TGTGCCTGGAGCGCTATCTACGAGCAGTACTTC
TRBV2,.,TRBJ2-2,.,CASSEARAGELFF,TGTGCCAGCAGTGAAGCCCGGGCCGGGGAGCTGTTTTTT